These 21 T cell receptor beta chains originate from one sample sequenced in a study of OX40 agonist ivuxolimab in advanced cancers. Produced via immunoSEQ multiplex PCR; TCRdb's table is partial and in-frame only. This sample yields fewer than 85,000 clones, of which just over 90% are seen a single time; 0.43% belongs to the top ten. The starting material was CD4+ or CD8+ T cells sorted from blood, obtained in a trial of the OX40 agonist ivuxolimab. These TCRs come from an adult with an advanced solid tumor such as melanoma, head and neck, liver or kidney cancer.

This chain links TRBV28 with TRBJ2-7; D is ambiguous. Germline CDR1 MDHEN, CDR2 SYDVKM. Between the trimmed V and J ends, which lost 3 bases and 2 bases, there was a span of 8 bases. This CDR3 is built from 13 residues. CDR3 region: CASSLRITYEQYF. The CDR3 DNA sequence: TGTGCCAGCAGTTTGAGGATTACCTACGAGCAGTACTTC.

This chain connects TRBV5-8 to TRBJ1-2; the D is unclear. This CDR3 has 13 residues. The germline V gene encodes CDR1 SGHTS and CDR2 YDEGEE. V lost 5 bases to trimming and J lost 8 bases, with 16 bases between them. CDR3 sequence reads: CASSEGREYGYTF. The CDR3 DNA reads as TGTGCCAGCAGTGAGGGTAGGGAGTACGGCTACACCTTC.

The chain carries TRBV7-3 and TRBJ2-3; D is perhaps TRBD2 (6 bases). The V end was cut by 5 bases, the J end by 4 bases, with 19 bases between. The CDR3 runs 16 residues. Germline V gene data show CDR1 as SGHTA and CDR2 as FQGTGA. CDR3 amino acids: CASSPKTRSTADTQYF. CDR3 nucleotides: TGTGCCAGCAGCCCCAAGACTAGGAGCACCGCAGATACGCAGTATTTT.

CDR3 sequence: CASSPPGRLGGSPLHF. CDR3 bases: TGTGCCAGCAGCCCCCCCGGAAGGCTAGGTGGTTCACCCCTCCACTTT. The V gene is TRBV6-6, the J gene TRBJ1-6; D not resolved. The V gene lost 6 bases and the J gene lost 9 bases, with 21 bases spanning the gap. The germline gives CDR1 MNHNY, CDR2 SVGAGI (reference sequence). The CDR3 length is 16 residues.

The chain joins TRBV6-5 to TRBJ2-7; TRBD1 is a possible D gene (6 bases). The germline V and J ends were trimmed by 0 bases and 1 base, with 13 bases remaining between them. The CDR3 covers 16 residues. Germline lookup yields CDR1 MNHEY and CDR2 SVGAGI. The CDR3 DNA reads as TGTGCCAGCAGTTACTCGTCGCCTAGGGGGTCCTACGAGCAGTACTTC. Residues: CASSYSSPRGSYEQYF.

This chain links TRBV19 with TRBJ2-2; D is unresolved. The CDR3 has 13 amino acids. CDR1 is LNHDA, CDR2 SQIVND, per germline (reference sequence). V was pared by 0 bases and J by 7 bases, with 6 bases between. This CDR3 reads CASSIDRVGELFF. The CDR3 DNA reads TGTGCCAGTAGTATAGATCGGGTCGGGGAGCTGTTTTTT.

V gene TRBV19 combines with J gene TRBJ1-4; TRBD1 is a possible D gene (5 bases). The CDR3 consists of 14 residues. The germline CDR1 and CDR2 sequences are LNHDA and SQIVND (reference sequence). V was shortened by 5 bases and J by 4 bases, with 11 bases between the two germline ends. CDR3 sequence reads: CASSWTGDNEKLFF. CDR3 in DNA: TGTGCCAGTAGTTGGACGGGGGATAATGAAAAACTGTTTTTT.

The CDR3 sequence: CASSSPGQGHSYEQYF. Here the CDR3 DNA reads TGTGCCAGCAGCAGTCCGGGACAGGGCCATTCCTACGAGCAGTACTTC. The chain recombines TRBV5-4 with TRBJ2-7; 9 bases line up with TRBD1. The CDR3 runs 16 residues. V lost 4 bases, J lost 1 base, and 9 bases stayed unmatched. Germline V gene sequence: CDR1 SGHNT, CDR2 YYREEE (reference sequence).

The J gene is TRBJ2-3, the V gene TRBV7-2, with TRBD1 matching over 7 bases. The junction had 6 bases not matched to a gene; V was cut back by 5 bases and J by 4 bases. The CDR3 spans 14 residues. Germline V gene sequence: CDR1 SGHTA, CDR2 FQGNSA. CDR3 residues: CASSNDRAPDTQYF. The DNA of the CDR3 is TGTGCCAGCAGCAATGACAGGGCCCCAGATACGCAGTATTTT.

The chain recombines TRBV2 with TRBJ1-1, with D perhaps matching TRBD1 (5 bases). The germline V and J ends were trimmed by 7 bases and 10 bases, with 16 bases remaining between them. Germline assignment: CDR1 SNHLY and CDR2 FYNNEI. The length of the CDR3 is 12 residues. The CDR3 DNA reads as TGTGCCAGCACCCCTTCTGGGGGATTAGCTTTCTTT. The encoded protein is CASTPSGGLAFF.

CDR3 DNA sequence: TGTGCCAGCAGAGCTTGGGGGGGCATTAACACTGAAGCTTTCTTT. Translated: CASRAWGGINTEAFF. The chain has TRBV11-2 and TRBJ1-1; a possible D gene is TRBD1 (6 bases). This CDR3 is built from 15 residues. Germline CDR1 reads SGHAT; CDR2 reads FQNNGV. V lost 6 bases, J lost 2 bases, and 16 bases lay in between.

This clone was observed a single time. The chain carries TRBV29-1 and TRBJ2-5; D might be TRBD2 (6 bases). V was shortened by 4 bases and J by 3 bases, with 12 bases between the two germline ends. The CDR3 has 13 residues. Germline V gene sequence: CDR1 SQVTM, CDR2 ANQGSEA. CDR3 in DNA: TGCAGCGTTGTACGTAGCGGAGAAGAGACCCAGTACTTC. Translation gives CSVVRSGEETQYF.

This sequence joins TRBV7-9 and TRBJ1-1; the D gene is possibly TRBD1 (5 bases). This CDR3 contains 13 residues. Germline lookup yields CDR1 SEHNR and CDR2 FQNEAQ (reference sequence). V shed 3 bases and J shed 1 base, with 6 bases lying between them. In nucleotides, the CDR3 is TGTGCCAGCAGCTTGGGGACGAACACTGAAGCTTTCTTT. This codes for CASSLGTNTEAFF.

This clone has only one observation. CDR3 bases: TGTGCCAGCAGTTTCGGCAGCATGAACACTGAAGCTTTCTTT. It is translated as CASSFGSMNTEAFF. The chain carries TRBV28 and TRBJ1-1; no definite D call. The germline V gene has CDR1 MDHEN and CDR2 SYDVKM. Between the trimmed V and J ends, which lost 3 bases and 0 bases, there was a span of 8 bases. The CDR3 is 14 residues long. Full variable domain (remainder filled in from reference TRBV28 and TRBJ1-1): DVKVTQSSRYLVKRTGEKVFLECVQDMDHENMFWYRQDPGLGLRLIYFSYDVKMKEKGDIPEGYSVSREKKERFSLILESASTNQTSMYLCASSFGSMNTEAFFGQGTRLTVV.

The gene calls are TRBV7-2 and TRBJ2-7; 9 bases match TRBD1. CDR1 and CDR2 (germline): SGHTA, FQGNSA. V was clipped by 6 bases and J by 2 bases; unmatched bases: 8. The CDR3 loop spans 15 amino acids. As DNA, the CDR3 is TGTGCCAGCAGGCGGACCGGGACAGGGACCTACGAGCAGTACTTC. It is translated as CASRRTGTGTYEQYF.

The J gene is TRBJ2-3, the V gene TRBV5-1, with 7 positions matching TRBD2. Unmatched junction bases numbered 7, after V lost 0 bases and J lost 0 bases. The CDR3 spans 17 residues. In germline, CDR1 is SGHRS, CDR2 YFSETQ. The CDR3 protein is CASSLGRGGTSTDTQYF. The CDR3 DNA reads TGCGCCAGCAGCTTGGGACGGGGAGGGACTAGCACAGATACGCAGTATTTT. Filled out from reference TRBV5-1 and TRBJ2-3, the complete variable domain reads KAGVTQTPRYLIKTRGQQVTLSCSPISGHRSVSWYQQTPGQGLQFLFEYFSETQRNKGNFPGRFSGRQFSNSRSEMNVSTLELGDSALYLCASSLGRGGTSTDTQYFGPGTRLTVL.

V and J are TRBV18 and TRBJ2-1; 8 bases are a match to TRBD1. The length of the CDR3 is 15 residues. From germline, CDR1 is KGHSH and CDR2 LQKENI. V trimming: 6 bases; J trimming: 6 bases; junction bases outside the gene matches: 10. The CDR3 DNA reads TGTGCCAGCTCTTCAAGGCAGGGGGCGATCAATGAGCAGTTCTTC. This sequence encodes CASSSRQGAINEQFF.

This chain uses TRBV5-4 with TRBJ2-1; 8 bases fit TRBD2. The CDR3 is made up of 15 amino acids. V trimming: 1 base; J trimming: 5 bases; junction bases outside the gene matches: 5. In germline, CDR1 is SGHNT, CDR2 YYREEE (reference sequence). CDR3 region: CASSLWGLDDNEQFF. In DNA form, the CDR3 reads TGTGCCAGCAGCTTGTGGGGACTAGATGACAATGAGCAGTTCTTC. The entire variable domain, with the rest obtained from reference TRBV5-4 and TRBJ2-1, is as follows: ETGVTQSPTHLIKTRGQQVTLRCSSQSGHNTVSWYQQALGQGPQFIFQYYREEENGRGNFPPRFSGLQFPNYSSELNVNALELDDSALYLCASSLWGLDDNEQFFGPGTRLTVL.

This rearrangement joins TRBV10-2 to TRBJ2-2, with 9 bases that match TRBD1. Trimming cost V 7 bases and J 6 bases; bases outside gene matches: 3. CDR3 size: 13 residues. CDR1 and CDR2 (germline): WSHSY, SAAADI. The CDR3 region is CASKGQGSGELFF. For the CDR3, the DNA is TGCGCCAGCAAGGGACAGGGTTCCGGGGAGCTGTTTTTT.

V gene TRBV7-8 combines with J gene TRBJ2-2; a possible D gene is TRBD2 (6 bases). The CDR3 runs 15 residues. The V end lost 4 bases, the J end lost 6 bases, and 15 bases lay between the germline ends. Germline V gene sequence: CDR1 SGHVS, CDR2 FQNEAQ. This CDR3 is CASSWGGLAAGELFF. The CDR3 DNA reads TGTGCCAGCAGCTGGGGTGGATTAGCGGCCGGGGAGCTGTTTTTT. The whole variable domain, remainder taken from reference TRBV7-8 and TRBJ2-2, is GAGVSQSPRYKVAKRGQDVALRCDPISGHVSLFWYQQALGQGPEFLTYFQNEAQLDKSGLPSDRFFAERPEGSVSTLKIQRTQQEDSAVYLCASSWGGLAAGELFFGEGSRLTVL.

The chain employs TRBV21-1 and TRBJ1-4. TRBV21-1 is reported as a pseudogene. This CDR3 comprises 14 residues. CDR3 DNA sequence: TGTGCCAGCAGCAAAGGGTGTCCCCTTGAAAAACTGTTTTTT. Protein product: CASSKGCPLEKLFF.